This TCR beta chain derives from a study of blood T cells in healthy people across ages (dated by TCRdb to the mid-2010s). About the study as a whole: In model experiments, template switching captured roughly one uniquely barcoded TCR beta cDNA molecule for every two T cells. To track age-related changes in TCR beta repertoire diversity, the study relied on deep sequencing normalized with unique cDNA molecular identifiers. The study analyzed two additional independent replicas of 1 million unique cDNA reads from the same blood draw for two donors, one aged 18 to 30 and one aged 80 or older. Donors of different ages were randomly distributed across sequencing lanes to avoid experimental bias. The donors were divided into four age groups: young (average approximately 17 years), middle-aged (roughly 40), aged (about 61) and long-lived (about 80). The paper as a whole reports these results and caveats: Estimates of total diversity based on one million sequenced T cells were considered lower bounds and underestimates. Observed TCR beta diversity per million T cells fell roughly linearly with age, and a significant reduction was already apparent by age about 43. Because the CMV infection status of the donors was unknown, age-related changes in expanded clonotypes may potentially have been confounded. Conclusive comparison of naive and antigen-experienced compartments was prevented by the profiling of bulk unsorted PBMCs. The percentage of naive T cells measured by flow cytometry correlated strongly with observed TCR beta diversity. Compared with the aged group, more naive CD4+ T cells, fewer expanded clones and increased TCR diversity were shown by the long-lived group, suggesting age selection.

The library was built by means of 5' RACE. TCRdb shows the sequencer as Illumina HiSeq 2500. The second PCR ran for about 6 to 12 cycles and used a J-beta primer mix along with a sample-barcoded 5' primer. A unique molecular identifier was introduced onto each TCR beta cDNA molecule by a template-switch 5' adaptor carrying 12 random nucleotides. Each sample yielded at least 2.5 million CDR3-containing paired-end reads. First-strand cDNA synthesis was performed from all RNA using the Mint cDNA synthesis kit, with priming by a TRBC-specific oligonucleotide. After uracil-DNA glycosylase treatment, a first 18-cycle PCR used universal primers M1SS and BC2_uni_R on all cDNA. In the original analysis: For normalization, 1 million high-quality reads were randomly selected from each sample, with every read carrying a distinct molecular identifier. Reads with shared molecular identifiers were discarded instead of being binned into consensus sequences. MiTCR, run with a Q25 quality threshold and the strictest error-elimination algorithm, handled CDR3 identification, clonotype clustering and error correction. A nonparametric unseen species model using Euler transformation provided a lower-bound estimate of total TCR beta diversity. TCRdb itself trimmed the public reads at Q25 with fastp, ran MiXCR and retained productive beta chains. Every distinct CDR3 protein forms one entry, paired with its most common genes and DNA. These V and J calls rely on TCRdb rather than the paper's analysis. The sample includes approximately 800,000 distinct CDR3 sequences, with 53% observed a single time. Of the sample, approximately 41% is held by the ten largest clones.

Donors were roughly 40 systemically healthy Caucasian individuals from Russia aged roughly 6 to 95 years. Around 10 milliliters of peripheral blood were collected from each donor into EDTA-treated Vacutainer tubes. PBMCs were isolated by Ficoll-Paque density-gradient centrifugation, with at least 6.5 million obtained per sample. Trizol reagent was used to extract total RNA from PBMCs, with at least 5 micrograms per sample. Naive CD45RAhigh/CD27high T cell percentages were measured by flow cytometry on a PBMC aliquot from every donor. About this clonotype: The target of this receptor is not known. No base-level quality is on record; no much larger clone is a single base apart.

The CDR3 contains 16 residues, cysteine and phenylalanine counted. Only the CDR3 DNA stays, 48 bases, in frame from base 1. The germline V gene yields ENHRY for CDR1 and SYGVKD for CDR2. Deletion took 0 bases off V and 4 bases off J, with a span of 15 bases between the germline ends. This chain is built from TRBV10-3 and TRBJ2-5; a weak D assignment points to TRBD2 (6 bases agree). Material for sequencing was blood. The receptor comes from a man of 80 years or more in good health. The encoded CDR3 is CAISESSAGRLETQYF. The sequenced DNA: TGTGCCATCAGTGAGTCCTCAGCAGGGAGGCTAGAGACCCAGTACTTC.